These 12 T cell receptor beta chains came from one sample sequenced in a study of CD8 T cells in acute hepatitis C reinfection. Time point meaning: naive CD8 control sorted from an acute-time-point sample. Method: immunoSEQ multiplex PCR; TCRdb's copy keeps in-frame clones and lacks some. The sample lists about 40,000 clones, 70% to 90% seen once, with 9.5% to 13% in the top ten. Sequencing input: naive CD8+ T cells from PBMCs. These receptors all come from a woman between 18 and 29 years old who spontaneously cleared hepatitis C infection.

V is TRBV7-6 and J is TRBJ1-1, with TRBD1 identical over 8 bases. Germline lookup yields CDR1 SGHVS and CDR2 FNYEAQ. V lost 6 bases and J lost 4; bases outside the gene matches: 10. The CDR3 is made up of 15 amino acids. CDR3 residues: CASSRDPTGGTEAFF. CDR3 bases: TGTGCCAGCAGTCGTGATCCAACAGGGGGCACTGAAGCTTTCTTT.

CDR3 nucleotides: TGCGCCAGCAGACCCAGCCGACTAGCGGGAGGAACTCGGGAGCAGTACTTC. Translated: CASRPSRLAGGTREQYF. The chain is built from TRBV23-1 and TRBJ2-7; 13 bases map to TRBD2. TRBV23-1 is placed among ORFs of uncertain function. The CDR3 extends over 17 amino acids. The V and J ends lost 6 bases and 7 bases, in that order; junction bases with no gene match: 15.

The count of this clone is one. This chain links TRBV7-8 with TRBJ2-5; 12 nucleotides line up with TRBD2. CDR3 size: 13 residues. V trimming: 4 bases; J trimming: 10 bases; junction bases outside the gene matches: 4. Germline V gene lookup returns CDR1 SGHVS and CDR2 FQNEAQ. The CDR3, as DNA: TGTGCCAGCAGCTCGCGACTAGCGGGAGACCAGTACTTC. Its protein product is CASSSRLAGDQYF.

J is TRBJ1-3 and V is TRBV5-4, with 9 bases identical to TRBD1. There are 15 residues in the CDR3. Germline CDR1 and CDR2: SGHNT and YYREEE (reference sequence). The V and J ends lost 4 bases and 4 bases, in that order; junction bases with no gene match: 6. CDR3 amino acids: CASSPTGGEGNTIYF. DNA for the CDR3: TGTGCCAGCAGCCCCACAGGGGGCGAGGGAAACACCATATATTTT.

This clone was counted between two and nine times. This rearrangement joins TRBV27 to TRBJ1-3; D remains ambiguous. The CDR3 extends over 15 amino acids. Germline-derived CDR1 and CDR2 are MNHEY and SMNVEV (reference sequence). The V end was cut by 0 bases, the J end by 3 bases, with 9 bases between. The CDR3 loop is CASSLSRGSGNTIYF. CDR3 DNA sequence: TGTGCCAGCAGTTTATCTCGGGGTAGTGGAAACACCATATATTTT.

V usage is TRBV9 and J usage is TRBJ2-7, with D tentatively TRBD2 (5 bases). From germline, CDR1 is SGDLS and CDR2 YYNGEE. This CDR3 contains 14 residues. Trimming cost V 0 bases and J 5 bases, with 12 bases left between them. This chain's CDR3 is CASSVAGLGHEQYF. As DNA, the CDR3 is TGTGCCAGCAGCGTAGCGGGATTAGGTCACGAGCAGTACTTC.

The rearrangement uses TRBV6-1 and TRBJ2-7, with D maybe TRBD2 (5 bases). Trimming pared 1 base from V and 3 bases from J, leaving 13 bases between. CDR1 and CDR2 (germline): MNHNS, SASEGT. This CDR3 has 15 amino acids. This CDR3 is CASSEVRAPNYEQYF. As DNA, the CDR3 is TGTGCCAGCAGTGAAGTGAGGGCACCGAACTACGAGCAGTACTTC.

The CDR3: CASSSIGGRSYEQYF. Here the CDR3 DNA reads TGTGCCAGCAGTTCGATAGGGGGGAGGTCCTACGAGCAGTACTTC. The chain combines TRBV27 with TRBJ2-7; D possibly uses TRBD1 or TRBD2 (6 bases each). There are 15 residues in the CDR3. V was shortened by 4 bases and J by 1 base, with 14 bases between the two germline ends. Per germline, CDR1 MNHEY and CDR2 SMNVEV (reference sequence).

The chain joins TRBV11-1 to TRBJ2-3; no firm D call. This CDR3 region has 12 residues. In germline, CDR1 is SGHAT, CDR2 FQDESV (reference sequence). V dropped 1 base and J dropped 7 bases, with 6 bases sitting between them. The CDR3 loop reads CASSLGLHTQYF. CDR3 in DNA: TGTGCCAGCAGCTTAGGTTTACATACGCAGTATTTT.

This clone occurred a few times. CDR3 region: CASSAIFEETQYF. The CDR3 bases are TGTGCCAGCAGTGCAATCTTTGAGGAGACCCAGTACTTC. The chain carries TRBV27 and TRBJ2-5; no clear D. V was trimmed by 5 bases and J by 5 bases, leaving 12 bases between them. The CDR3 consists of 13 residues. Germline V gives CDR1 MNHEY, CDR2 SMNVEV (reference sequence).

This chain connects TRBV6-4 to TRBJ2-5; TRBD1 might be the D (6 bases). Trimming took off 8 bases at V and 6 bases at J, with 22 bases between the two ends. The CDR3 is 15 amino acids. Germline V gene lookup returns CDR1 MRHNA and CDR2 SNTAGT. For the CDR3, the DNA is TGTGCCAGCGCAAGTCACTCAGGGGAAGGGAAGACCCAGTACTTC. It encodes CASASHSGEGKTQYF.

This clone was counted a few times. The V call is TRBV4-1, the J call TRBJ2-7; D assignment may be TRBD1 or TRBD2 (5 bases each). Germline CDR1 reads MGHRA; CDR2 reads YSYEKL. Trimming left V 7 bases short and J 5 bases short, with 15 bases between. The CDR3 length is 13 residues. CDR3 sequence: CASTRTMGDEQYF. The CDR3 DNA reads TGCGCCAGCACCCGAACTATGGGGGACGAGCAGTACTTC.